This T cell receptor beta chain was sequenced in a study of cytomegalovirus exposure and HLA in healthy donors. Findings and caveats of the study: According to reports, the classifier identified cytomegalovirus status with high specificity and sensitivity. Among immune exposure information, only CMV serostatus was available. In an earlier analysis, productive rearrangement rates for most beta V segments clustered near 87% or 30%.

The PCR ran on 60 Vbeta and 13 Jbeta primers. Measured with immunoSEQ multiplex PCR; TCRdb has only the in-frame clones, and not every one. This table has 150,000 to 200,000 clones, roughly 82% appearing once. The germline V and J ends were trimmed by 8 bases and 6 bases, with 15 bases remaining between them. This CDR3 has 14 amino acids. Germline V lookup: CDR1 SGDLS, CDR2 YYNGEE. To note about this clone: Its cognate antigen is unknown.

Sequencing input: PBMCs. The TCR comes from a man aged 35-49 years in good health and CMV-seronegative. The V gene is TRBV9, the J gene TRBJ1-6; maybe TRBD1 (5 bases). The CDR3 is CASAKLGGNSPLHF. CDR3 bases: TGTGCCAGTGCCAAGTTGGGGGGTAATTCACCCCTCCACTTT. The entire variable domain, with the rest obtained from reference TRBV9 and TRBJ1-6, is as follows: DSGVTQTPKHLITATGQRVTLRCSPRSGDLSVYWYQQSLDQGLQFLIQYYNGEERAKGNILERFSAQQFPDLHSELNLSSLELGDSALYFCASAKLGGNSPLHFGNGTRLTVT.